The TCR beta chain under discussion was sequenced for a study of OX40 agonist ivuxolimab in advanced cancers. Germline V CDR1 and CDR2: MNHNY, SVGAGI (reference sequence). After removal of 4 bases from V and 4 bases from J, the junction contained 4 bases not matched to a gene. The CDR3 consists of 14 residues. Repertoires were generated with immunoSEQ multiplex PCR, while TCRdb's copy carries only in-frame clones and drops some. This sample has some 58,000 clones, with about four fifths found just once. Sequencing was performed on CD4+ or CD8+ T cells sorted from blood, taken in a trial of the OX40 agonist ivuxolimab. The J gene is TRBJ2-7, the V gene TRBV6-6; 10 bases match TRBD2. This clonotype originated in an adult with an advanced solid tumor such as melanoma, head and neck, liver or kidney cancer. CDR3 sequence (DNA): TGTGCCAGCAGTTCGACTAGCGGGTTGTACGAGCAGTACTTC. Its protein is CASSSTSGLYEQYF.